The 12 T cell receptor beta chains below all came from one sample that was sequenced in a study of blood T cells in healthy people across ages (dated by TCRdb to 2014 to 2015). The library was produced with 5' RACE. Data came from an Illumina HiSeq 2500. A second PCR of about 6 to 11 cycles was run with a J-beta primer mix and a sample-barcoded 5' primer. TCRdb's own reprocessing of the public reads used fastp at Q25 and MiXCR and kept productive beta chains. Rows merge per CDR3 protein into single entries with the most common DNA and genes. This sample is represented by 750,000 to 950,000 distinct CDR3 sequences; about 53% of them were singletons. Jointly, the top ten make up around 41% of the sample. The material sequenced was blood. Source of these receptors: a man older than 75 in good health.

The CDR3 loop is CASRLDNEQFF. CDR3 DNA: TGTGCCAGCAGACTTGACAATGAGCAGTTCTTC. The chain is built from TRBV7-2 and TRBJ2-1, with no clear D. Germline lookup yields CDR1 SGHTA and CDR2 FQGNSA. The CDR3 has 11 amino acids. V gave up 6 bases and J gave up 5 bases, with 5 bases separating them. The whole variable domain, filled in from reference TRBV7-2 and TRBJ2-1, reads GAGVSQSPSNKVTEKGKDVELRCDPISGHTALYWYRQSLGQGLEFLIYFQGNSAPDKSGLPSDRFSAERTGGSVSTLTIQRTQQEDSAVYLCASRLDNEQFFGPGTRLTVL.

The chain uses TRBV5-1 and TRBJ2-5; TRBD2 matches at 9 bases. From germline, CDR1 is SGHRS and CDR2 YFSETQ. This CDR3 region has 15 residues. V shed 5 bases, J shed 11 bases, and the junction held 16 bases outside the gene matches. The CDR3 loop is CASSDPSGTYSEQYF. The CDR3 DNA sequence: TGCGCCAGCAGTGACCCTAGCGGGACCTACAGTGAGCAGTACTTC.

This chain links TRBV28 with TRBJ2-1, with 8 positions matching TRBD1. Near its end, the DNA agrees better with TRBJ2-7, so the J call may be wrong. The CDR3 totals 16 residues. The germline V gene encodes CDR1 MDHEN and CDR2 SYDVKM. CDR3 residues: CASSYSTGAGAYEQYF. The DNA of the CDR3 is TGTGCCAGCAGTTACTCGACAGGGGCTGGCGCCTACGAGCAGTACTTC.

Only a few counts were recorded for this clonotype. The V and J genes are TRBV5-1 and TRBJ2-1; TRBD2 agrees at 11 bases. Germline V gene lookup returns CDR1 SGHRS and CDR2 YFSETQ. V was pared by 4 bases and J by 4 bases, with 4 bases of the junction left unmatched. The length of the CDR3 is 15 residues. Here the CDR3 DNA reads TGCGCCAGCAGCACTAGCGGGAGTTTTTACAATGAGCAGTTCTTC. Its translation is CASSTSGSFYNEQFF.

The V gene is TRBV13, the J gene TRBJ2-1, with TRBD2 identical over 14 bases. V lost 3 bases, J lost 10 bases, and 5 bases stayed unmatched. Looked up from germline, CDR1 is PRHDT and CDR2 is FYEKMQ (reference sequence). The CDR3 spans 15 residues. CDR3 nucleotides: TGTGCCAGCAGCTTGAGACTAGCGGGAGGGACCGAGCAGTTCTTC. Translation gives CASSLRLAGGTEQFF.

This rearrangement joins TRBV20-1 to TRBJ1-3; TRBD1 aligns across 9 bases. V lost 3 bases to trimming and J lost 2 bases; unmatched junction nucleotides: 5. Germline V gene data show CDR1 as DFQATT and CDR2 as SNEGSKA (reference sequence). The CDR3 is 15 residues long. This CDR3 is CSASDRTGAGNTIYF. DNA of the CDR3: TGCAGTGCTAGCGACCGGACAGGGGCTGGAAACACCATATATTTT.

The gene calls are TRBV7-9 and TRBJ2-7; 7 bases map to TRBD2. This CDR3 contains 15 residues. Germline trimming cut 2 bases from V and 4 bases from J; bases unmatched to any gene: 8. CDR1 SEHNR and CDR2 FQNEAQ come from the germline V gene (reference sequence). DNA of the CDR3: TGTGCCAGCAGCTTAATCGGCGGGAGCCAGTACGAGCAGTACTTC. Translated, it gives CASSLIGGSQYEQYF.

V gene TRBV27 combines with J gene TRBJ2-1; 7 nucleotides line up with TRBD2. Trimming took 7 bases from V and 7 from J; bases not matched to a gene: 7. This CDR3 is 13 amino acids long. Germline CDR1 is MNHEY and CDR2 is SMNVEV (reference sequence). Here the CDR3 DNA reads TGTGCCAGCACGTCCGGACTAGGGAATGAGCAGTTCTTC. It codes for CASTSGLGNEQFF.

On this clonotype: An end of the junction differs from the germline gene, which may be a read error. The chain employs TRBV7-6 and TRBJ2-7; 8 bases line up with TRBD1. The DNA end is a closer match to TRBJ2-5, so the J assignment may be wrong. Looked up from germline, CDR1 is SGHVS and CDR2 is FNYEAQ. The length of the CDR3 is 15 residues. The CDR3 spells CASNLVPRGRETQYF. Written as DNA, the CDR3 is TGTGCCAGCAACTTAGTCCCCAGGGGGCGAGAGACCCAGTACTTC.

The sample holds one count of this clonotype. CDR3 sequence (DNA): TGTGCCAGCAGCGTAGGTCACTTCTACAATGAGCAGTTCTTC. Translation gives CASSVGHFYNEQFF. The V gene is TRBV7-2, the J gene TRBJ2-1; D gene unclear. V gave up 5 bases and J gave up 3 bases, with 11 bases separating them. Per germline, CDR1 SGHTA and CDR2 FQGNSA. This CDR3 spans 14 amino acids.

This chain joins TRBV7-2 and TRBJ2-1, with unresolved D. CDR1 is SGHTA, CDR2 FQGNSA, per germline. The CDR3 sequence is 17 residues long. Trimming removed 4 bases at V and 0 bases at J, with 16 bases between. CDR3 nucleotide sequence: TGTGCCAGCAGCTCACCCCCCGGCTATAGCTCCTACAATGAGCAGTTCTTC. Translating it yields CASSSPPGYSSYNEQFF.

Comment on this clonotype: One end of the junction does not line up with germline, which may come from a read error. CDR3 nucleotides: TGTGCCAGCAGCCTCGGACTAGCGGGGGCCAATCAGCAGTTCTTC. Translated, it gives CASSLGLAGANQQFF. This chain uses TRBV7-6 with TRBJ2-1, with 13 positions matching TRBD2. Germline-derived CDR1 and CDR2 are SGHVS and FNYEAQ. The length of the CDR3 is 15 residues.